This TCR beta chain was sequenced for a study of regulatory T cells in long-lasting Graves disease. This CDR3 has 15 residues. Germline CDR1 and CDR2: SGHDN and FVKESK. V trimming: 3 bases; J trimming: 5 bases; junction bases outside the gene matches: 5. Time point specified: newly diagnosed GD, antithyroid drugs for less than 3 months. PBMC RNA was the source of the TCR library. This clonotype was detected many times. Construction of the TCR beta libraries employed iRepertoire HTBI primers in conjunction with Arm-PCR of CDR3 regions. In TCRdb, the multiplex PCR reads were re-called with MiXCR into one record per CDR3 protein. The table shows almost 450,000 distinct CDR3 sequences, with 16% occurring only once. A further study also used this sample, focusing on T cells in Graves' hyperthyroidism and ophthalmopathy. That paper states: Blood also showed most of the thyroid clonotypes that were expanded above 0.001.

The sequences come from peripheral blood mononuclear cells (PBMCs), collected at new diagnosis, from a patient treated with antithyroid drugs. The sequence was obtained from a woman younger than 45 with Graves disease. The chain combines TRBV14 with TRBJ2-3; 10 positions match TRBD2. CDR3 in DNA: TGTGCCAGCAGCCAGAAGAGCGGGAGGGGAGATACGCAGTATTTT. Amino acid sequence: CASSQKSGRGDTQYF.